This T cell receptor beta chain was captured by sequencing in a study of technical replicates of blood from a handful of donors. This clone was recorded only once. Some clones are missing from TCRdb's copy, which holds only in-frame ones; the method was immunoSEQ multiplex PCR. The sample consists of approximately 87,000 clones, 90% to 95% of them appearing once. The sequence came from a human donor in good health. Sequencing was performed on T cells isolated from PBMCs.

In nucleotides, the CDR3 is TGTGCCAGTAGTACTCCCGGGAACAATTACGAGCAGTACTTC. Translation gives CASSTPGNNYEQYF. V is TRBV19 and J is TRBJ2-7; tentative D call: TRBD2 (5 bases). The germline V and J ends were trimmed by 4 bases and 4 bases, with 14 bases remaining between them. The CDR3 is 14 amino acids. The germline V gene encodes CDR1 LNHDA and CDR2 SQIVND (reference sequence).